This is a list of T cell receptor beta chains from one sample in a study of T-cell reconstitution after alpha-beta-depleted transplantation in children. From the PCR reads, TCRdb called clonotypes with MiXCR, one entry per CDR3 protein. The table has more than 300,000 distinct CDR3 sequences, around 15% seen once. This sample comprised PBMCs, mostly from graft donor cells, obtained 360 days after TCRalphabeta/CD19-depleted stem cell transplant. These receptors were taken from a male patient between 2 and 15 years old who had a stem cell transplant for acute lymphoblastic leukemia, so the T cells may come from the graft donor. Both conserved end residues are part of each CDR3. Each record gives: CDR3 protein, CDR3 DNA, D gene, J gene, clone size, V gene. The D gene is left open where the match is weak. For some rows the clone size is stated as once, few or many, or as a class when expanded; others skip it.

cdr3_aa: CASSFLLAGANEQFF
cdr3_nt: TGTGCCAGCAGCTTTTTACTAGCGGGAGCCAATGAGCAGTTCTTC
d_call: TRBD2
j_call: TRBJ2-1
clone_size: .
v_call: TRBV11-2

cdr3_aa: CASSRDLAGGSTDTQYF
cdr3_nt: TGTGCCAGCAGCCGAGATCTAGCGGGAGGTAGCACAGATACGCAGTATTTT
d_call: TRBD2
j_call: TRBJ2-3
clone_size: .
v_call: TRBV11-2

cdr3_aa: CSVGGLSSGEQYF
cdr3_nt: TGCAGCGTTGGGGGACTATCTTCGGGGGAGCAGTACTTC
d_call: TRBD2
j_call: TRBJ2-7
clone_size: many
v_call: TRBV29-1

cdr3_aa: CAISDLTSGRYNEQFF
cdr3_nt: TGTGCCATCAGTGATCTGACTAGCGGGAGGTACAATGAGCAGTTCTTC
d_call: TRBD2
j_call: TRBJ2-1
clone_size: many
v_call: TRBV10-3

cdr3_aa: CAISGTGLDRTSYGYTF
cdr3_nt: TGTGCCATCAGTGGGACAGGGCTGGACAGGACCAGCTATGGCTACACCTTC
d_call: TRBD1
j_call: TRBJ1-2
clone_size: few
v_call: TRBV10-3

cdr3_aa: CASSQDGVAYEQYF
cdr3_nt: TGTGCCAGCAGCCAAGATGGGGTGGCCTACGAGCAGTACTTC
d_call: .
j_call: TRBJ2-7
clone_size: .
v_call: TRBV4-2

cdr3_aa: CASSPDRGAQETQYF
cdr3_nt: TGTGCCAGCAGTCCTGACAGGGGGGCTCAAGAGACCCAGTACTTC
d_call: TRBD1
j_call: TRBJ2-5
clone_size: .
v_call: TRBV7-9

cdr3_aa: CASSSQGKGETQYF
cdr3_nt: TGCGCCAGCAGCTCACAGGGGAAGGGGGAGACCCAGTACTTC
d_call: TRBD1
j_call: TRBJ2-5
clone_size: many
v_call: TRBV5-1

cdr3_aa: CSARGPPSPNTEAFF
cdr3_nt: TGCAGTGCTAGAGGTCCGCCCAGCCCGAACACTGAAGCTTTCTTT
d_call: .
j_call: TRBJ1-1
clone_size: many
v_call: TRBV20-1

cdr3_aa: CASSSKQGVAEKLFF
cdr3_nt: TGTGCCAGCAGCTCTAAACAGGGGGTAGCAGAAAAACTGTTTTTT
d_call: TRBD1
j_call: TRBJ1-4
clone_size: many
v_call: TRBV7-8

cdr3_aa: CASSLAVGSSNEKLFF
cdr3_nt: TGCGCCAGCAGCTTGGCCGTCGGGTCCTCTAATGAAAAACTGTTTTTT
d_call: .
j_call: TRBJ1-4
clone_size: few
v_call: TRBV5-1

cdr3_aa: CASSRQGATHEQYF
cdr3_nt: TGTGCCAGCAGCCGACAGGGGGCGACCCACGAGCAGTACTTC
d_call: TRBD1
j_call: TRBJ2-7
clone_size: few
v_call: TRBV6-1

cdr3_aa: CSAREYVGGRDTEAFF
cdr3_nt: TGCAGTGCTAGAGAATACGTCGGGGGGCGAGACACTGAAGCTTTCTTT
d_call: .
j_call: TRBJ1-1
clone_size: .
v_call: TRBV20-1

cdr3_aa: CSARGRRGLNNEQFF
cdr3_nt: TGCAGTGCTAGGGGCCGCAGGGGGCTAAACAATGAGCAGTTCTTC
d_call: TRBD1
j_call: TRBJ2-1
clone_size: many
v_call: TRBV20-1

cdr3_aa: CASSQGAGLQAYEQYF
cdr3_nt: TGTGCCAGCAGCCAAGGGGCGGGACTACAAGCCTACGAGCAGTACTTC
d_call: TRBD2
j_call: TRBJ2-7
clone_size: .
v_call: TRBV4-2

cdr3_aa: CASSLTTEKETQYF
cdr3_nt: TGTGCCAGCAGCTTAACGACAGAGAAAGAGACCCAGTACTTC
d_call: .
j_call: TRBJ2-5
clone_size: few
v_call: TRBV7-9

cdr3_aa: CASSLVSVGGTGELFF
cdr3_nt: TGTGCCAGCAGCTTAGTTTCAGTCGGAGGAACCGGGGAGCTGTTTTTT
d_call: .
j_call: TRBJ2-2
clone_size: few
v_call: TRBV7-9

cdr3_aa: CASSFQGAEAFF
cdr3_nt: TGTGCCAGCAGCTTTCAGGGGGCTGAAGCTTTCTTT
d_call: TRBD1
j_call: TRBJ1-1
clone_size: few
v_call: TRBV11-1

cdr3_aa: CASSTEDLTLSYEQYF
cdr3_nt: TGTGCCAGTAGTACCGAGGACTTGACACTTTCCTACGAGCAGTACTTC
d_call: .
j_call: TRBJ2-7
clone_size: .
v_call: TRBV19

cdr3_aa: CASSLGTVSRRSYNEQFF
cdr3_nt: TGTGCCAGCAGCTTAGGGACTGTCAGTCGACGCTCCTACAATGAGCAGTTCTTC
d_call: .
j_call: TRBJ2-1
clone_size: few
v_call: TRBV7-8

cdr3_aa: CSAREGLAGGWYEQYF
cdr3_nt: TGCAGTGCTAGAGAAGGATTAGCGGGAGGGTGGTACGAGCAGTACTTC
d_call: TRBD2
j_call: TRBJ2-7
clone_size: .
v_call: TRBV20-1

cdr3_aa: CATSRVRRANEKLFF
cdr3_nt: TGTGCCACCAGCAGAGTCCGCAGGGCGAATGAAAAACTGTTTTTT
d_call: .
j_call: TRBJ1-4
clone_size: many
v_call: TRBV15

cdr3_aa: CASSLTPGSGRARETQYF
cdr3_nt: TGTGCCAGCAGTCTTACCCCGGGGAGCGGGAGGGCGAGGGAGACCCAGTACTTC
d_call: TRBD2
j_call: TRBJ2-5
clone_size: .
v_call: TRBV11-2

cdr3_aa: CASSLRGAGDQETQYF
cdr3_nt: TGTGCCAGCAGTTTAAGGGGGGCGGGGGATCAAGAGACCCAGTACTTC
d_call: .
j_call: TRBJ2-5
clone_size: .
v_call: TRBV28

cdr3_aa: CASSMLGTSGLSSYNEQFF
cdr3_nt: TGTGCCAGTAGTATGTTGGGGACTAGCGGGTTAAGCTCCTACAATGAGCAGTTCTTC
d_call: TRBD2
j_call: TRBJ2-1
clone_size: few
v_call: TRBV19

cdr3_aa: CASSLNAGVTYEQYF
cdr3_nt: TGCGCCAGCAGCTTAAACGCAGGGGTTACCTACGAGCAGTACTTC
d_call: .
j_call: TRBJ2-7
clone_size: .
v_call: TRBV5-1

cdr3_aa: CASTVGASETQYF
cdr3_nt: TGTGCCAGCACGGTTGGGGCTTCAGAGACCCAGTACTTC
d_call: .
j_call: TRBJ2-5
clone_size: .
v_call: TRBV12-3/TRBV12-4

cdr3_aa: CASSWTGGKEQFF
cdr3_nt: TGCGCCAGCAGCTGGACAGGGGGCAAAGAGCAGTTCTTC
d_call: TRBD1
j_call: TRBJ2-1
clone_size: .
v_call: TRBV5-1

cdr3_aa: CASSHPQGQADEAFF
cdr3_nt: TGCGCCAGCAGCCATCCTCAAGGACAGGCAGACGAAGCTTTCTTT
d_call: TRBD1
j_call: TRBJ1-1
clone_size: .
v_call: TRBV4-1

cdr3_aa: CASPQETQYF
cdr3_nt: TGTGCCAGCCCTCAAGAGACCCAGTACTTC
d_call: .
j_call: TRBJ2-5
clone_size: many
v_call: TRBV21-1

cdr3_aa: CASSLLSGTSGMNRQFF
cdr3_nt: TGTGCCAGCAGCTTGCTATCCGGGACTAGCGGGATGAATAGGCAGTTCTTC
d_call: TRBD2
j_call: TRBJ2-1
clone_size: many
v_call: TRBV5-4

cdr3_aa: CASSLRGTNEKLFF
cdr3_nt: TGCGCCAGCAGCTTGAGGGGGACTAATGAAAAACTGTTTTTT
d_call: .
j_call: TRBJ1-4
clone_size: many
v_call: TRBV5-1

cdr3_aa: CSVEDRGEQYF
cdr3_nt: TGCAGCGTTGAAGATCGTGGCGAGCAGTACTTC
d_call: .
j_call: TRBJ2-7
clone_size: many
v_call: TRBV29-1

cdr3_aa: CASSSSHVEQFF
cdr3_nt: TGTGCCAGCAGCTCCTCCCACGTTGAGCAGTTCTTC
d_call: .
j_call: TRBJ2-1
clone_size: .
v_call: TRBV7-9

cdr3_aa: CSVVNTSGPRTQYF
cdr3_nt: TGCAGCGTTGTTAATACTAGCGGACCAAGGACCCAGTACTTC
d_call: TRBD2
j_call: TRBJ2-5
clone_size: few
v_call: TRBV29-1

cdr3_aa: CSAVEETQYF
cdr3_nt: TGCAGTGCTGTGGAAGAGACCCAGTACTTC
d_call: .
j_call: TRBJ2-5
clone_size: few
v_call: TRBV20-1

cdr3_aa: CASSQDLRARTDTQYF
cdr3_nt: TGCGCCAGCAGCCAAGACCTCAGGGCTAGGACAGATACGCAGTATTTT
d_call: .
j_call: TRBJ2-3
clone_size: few
v_call: TRBV4-3

cdr3_aa: CASRYDLGETQYF
cdr3_nt: TGTGCCAGCAGATACGACTTGGGAGAGACCCAGTACTTC
d_call: .
j_call: TRBJ2-5
clone_size: .
v_call: TRBV7-9

cdr3_aa: CASSFLFVNTGELFF
cdr3_nt: TGTGCCAGCAGTTTCCTCTTCGTGAACACCGGGGAGCTGTTTTTT
d_call: .
j_call: TRBJ2-2
clone_size: .
v_call: TRBV12-3/TRBV12-4

cdr3_aa: CASGDSGAKNIQYF
cdr3_nt: TGCGCCAGCGGAGACTCAGGGGCCAAAAACATTCAGTACTTC
d_call: .
j_call: TRBJ2-4
clone_size: few
v_call: TRBV4-1

cdr3_aa: CASSQDPGGAPNEQYF
cdr3_nt: TGCGCCAGCAGCCAAGATCCAGGGGGGGCACCTAACGAGCAGTACTTC
d_call: .
j_call: TRBJ2-7
clone_size: many
v_call: TRBV4-1

cdr3_aa: CSASSGAAREKLFF
cdr3_nt: TGCAGTGCTAGTTCGGGGGCAGCCAGGGAAAAACTGTTTTTT
d_call: .
j_call: TRBJ1-4
clone_size: many
v_call: TRBV20-1

cdr3_aa: CSVLGSSYEQYF
cdr3_nt: TGCAGCGTTCTGGGGTCTTCCTACGAGCAGTACTTC
d_call: .
j_call: TRBJ2-7
clone_size: .
v_call: TRBV29-1

cdr3_aa: CASSFSLDTQYF
cdr3_nt: TGTGCCAGCAGCTTCAGCTTGGATACGCAGTATTTT
d_call: .
j_call: TRBJ2-3
clone_size: few
v_call: TRBV14

cdr3_aa: CASSQTGRNQPQHF
cdr3_nt: TGTGCCAGCAGCCAGACAGGGAGGAATCAGCCCCAGCATTTT
d_call: TRBD1
j_call: TRBJ1-5
clone_size: few
v_call: TRBV3-1

cdr3_aa: CASSQVGAGNTIYF
cdr3_nt: TGTGCCAGCAGCCAAGTAGGGGCTGGAAACACCATATATTTT
d_call: .
j_call: TRBJ1-3
clone_size: many
v_call: TRBV14

cdr3_aa: CASSKRTAGTSGTGELFF
cdr3_nt: TGTGCCAGCAGCAAAAGGACAGCCGGGACTAGCGGGACCGGGGAGCTGTTTTTT
d_call: TRBD2
j_call: TRBJ2-2
clone_size: few
v_call: TRBV3-1

cdr3_aa: CASSQAPPGSQNYGYTF
cdr3_nt: TGCGCCAGCAGCCAAGCCCCCCCCGGCAGTCAGAACTATGGCTACACCTTC
d_call: .
j_call: TRBJ1-2
clone_size: .
v_call: TRBV4-1

cdr3_aa: CASSSSGRRVGELFF
cdr3_nt: TGTGCCAGCAGCTCCAGCGGGAGAAGGGTCGGGGAGCTGTTTTTT
d_call: TRBD2
j_call: TRBJ2-2
clone_size: .
v_call: TRBV5-4

cdr3_aa: CSVADRHNQPQHF
cdr3_nt: TGCAGCGTTGCGGACAGGCACAATCAGCCCCAGCATTTT
d_call: TRBD1
j_call: TRBJ1-5
clone_size: many
v_call: TRBV29-1

cdr3_aa: CASSLNGLAGVDTQYF
cdr3_nt: TGTGCCAGCAGTTTAAACGGACTAGCGGGAGTCGATACGCAGTATTTT
d_call: TRBD2
j_call: TRBJ2-3
clone_size: few
v_call: TRBV12-3/TRBV12-4

cdr3_aa: CASSLTGSGNYEQYF
cdr3_nt: TGTGCCAGCAGCTTAACGGGGTCAGGGAACTACGAGCAGTACTTC
d_call: .
j_call: TRBJ2-7
clone_size: .
v_call: TRBV7-3

cdr3_aa: CASSFLLAVNEQFF
cdr3_nt: TGTGCCAGCAGTTTCTTACTAGCGGTCAATGAGCAGTTCTTC
d_call: TRBD2
j_call: TRBJ2-1
clone_size: .
v_call: TRBV28

cdr3_aa: CASSHSGSYGYTF
cdr3_nt: TGTGCCAGCAGCCACAGCGGCAGCTATGGCTACACCTTC
d_call: .
j_call: TRBJ1-2
clone_size: many
v_call: TRBV4-2

cdr3_aa: CASSQIGKNSEAFF
cdr3_nt: TGTGCCAGCAGCCAGATAGGAAAGAACTCTGAAGCTTTCTTT
d_call: .
j_call: TRBJ1-1
clone_size: .
v_call: TRBV4-2

cdr3_aa: CASKGTPTGELFF
cdr3_nt: TGTGCCAGCAAAGGGACTCCCACCGGGGAGCTGTTTTTT
d_call: .
j_call: TRBJ2-2
clone_size: .
v_call: TRBV6-6

cdr3_aa: CASSPWTSGRSGEQFF
cdr3_nt: TGTGCCAGCAGCCCCTGGACTAGCGGGAGATCCGGTGAGCAGTTCTTC
d_call: .
j_call: TRBJ2-1
clone_size: few
v_call: TRBV21-1

cdr3_aa: CASRPRISSADTQYF
cdr3_nt: TGTGCCAGCAGGCCCCGTATTTCTAGCGCAGATACGCAGTATTTT
d_call: .
j_call: TRBJ2-3
clone_size: few
v_call: TRBV12-3/TRBV12-4

cdr3_aa: CAISDTGDDTGELFF
cdr3_nt: TGTGCCATCAGTGATACAGGGGATGACACCGGGGAGCTGTTTTTT
d_call: TRBD1
j_call: TRBJ2-2
clone_size: .
v_call: TRBV10-3

cdr3_aa: CASSPGGGTDEQYF
cdr3_nt: TGCGCCAGCAGCCCTGGGGGGGGAACAGACGAGCAGTACTTC
d_call: TRBD2
j_call: TRBJ2-7
clone_size: many
v_call: TRBV5-1